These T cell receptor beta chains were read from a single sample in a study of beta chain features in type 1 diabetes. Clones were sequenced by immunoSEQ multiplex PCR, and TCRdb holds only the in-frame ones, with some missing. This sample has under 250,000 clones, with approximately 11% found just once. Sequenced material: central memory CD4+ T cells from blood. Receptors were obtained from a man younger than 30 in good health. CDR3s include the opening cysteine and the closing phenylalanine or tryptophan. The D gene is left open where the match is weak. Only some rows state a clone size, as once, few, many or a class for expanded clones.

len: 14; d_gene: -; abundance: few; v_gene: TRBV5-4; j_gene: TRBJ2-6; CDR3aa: CATRGGSGANVLTF; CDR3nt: TGTGCCACTCGAGGGGGCTCTGGGGCCAACGTCCTGACTTTC
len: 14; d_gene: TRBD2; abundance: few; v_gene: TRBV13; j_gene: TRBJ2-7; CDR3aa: CASSPAGGLYEQYF; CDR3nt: TGTGCCAGCAGCCCCGCGGGGGGCCTTTACGAGCAGTACTTC
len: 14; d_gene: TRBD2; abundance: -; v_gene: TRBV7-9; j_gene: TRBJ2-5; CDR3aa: CASRAGTSAETQYF; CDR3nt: TGTGCCAGCAGGGCCGGGACTAGCGCTGAGACCCAGTACTTC
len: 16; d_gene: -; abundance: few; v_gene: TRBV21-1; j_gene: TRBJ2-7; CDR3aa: CASSKRHREENSEQYF; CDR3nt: TGTGCCAGCAGCAAAAGGCACAGGGAAGAAAATTCCGAGCAGTACTTC
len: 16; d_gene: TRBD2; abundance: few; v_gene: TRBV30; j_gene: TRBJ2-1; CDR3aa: CAWSGLGSGGLDEQFF; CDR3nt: TGTGCCTGGAGTGGCCTCGGTAGCGGGGGATTGGATGAGCAGTTCTTC
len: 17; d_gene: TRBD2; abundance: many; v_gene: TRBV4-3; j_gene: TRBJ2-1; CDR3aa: CASSQEVAGDGGNEQFF; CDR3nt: TGCGCCAGCAGCCAAGAGGTAGCGGGAGATGGAGGCAATGAGCAGTTCTTC
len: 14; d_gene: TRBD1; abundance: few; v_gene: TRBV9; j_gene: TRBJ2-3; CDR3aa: CASSAGQGSDTQYF; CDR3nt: TGTGCCAGCAGCGCCGGACAGGGGTCAGATACGCAGTATTTT
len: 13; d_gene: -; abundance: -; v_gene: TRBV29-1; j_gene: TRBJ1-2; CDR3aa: CSVVVGSDYGYTF; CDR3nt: TGCAGCGTTGTTGTGGGCTCGGACTATGGCTACACCTTC
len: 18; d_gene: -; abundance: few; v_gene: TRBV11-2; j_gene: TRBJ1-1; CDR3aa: CASSLDRTGTRRNTEAFF; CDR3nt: TGTGCCAGCAGCTTAGATCGAACCGGGACAAGGCGGAACACTGAAGCTTTCTTT
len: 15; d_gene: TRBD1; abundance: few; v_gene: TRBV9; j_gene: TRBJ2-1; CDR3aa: CASSAWGQGGNEQFF; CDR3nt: TGTGCCAGCAGCGCGTGGGGACAGGGGGGAAACGAGCAGTTCTTC
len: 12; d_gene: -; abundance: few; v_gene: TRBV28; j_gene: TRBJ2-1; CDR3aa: CASAVEPNEQFF; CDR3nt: TGTGCCAGCGCCGTAGAGCCCAATGAGCAGTTCTTC
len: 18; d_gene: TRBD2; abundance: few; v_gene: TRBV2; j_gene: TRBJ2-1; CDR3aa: CASRPPGTSGGQINEQFF; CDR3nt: TGTGCCAGCAGACCCCCCGGGACTAGCGGGGGGCAAATAAATGAGCAGTTCTTC